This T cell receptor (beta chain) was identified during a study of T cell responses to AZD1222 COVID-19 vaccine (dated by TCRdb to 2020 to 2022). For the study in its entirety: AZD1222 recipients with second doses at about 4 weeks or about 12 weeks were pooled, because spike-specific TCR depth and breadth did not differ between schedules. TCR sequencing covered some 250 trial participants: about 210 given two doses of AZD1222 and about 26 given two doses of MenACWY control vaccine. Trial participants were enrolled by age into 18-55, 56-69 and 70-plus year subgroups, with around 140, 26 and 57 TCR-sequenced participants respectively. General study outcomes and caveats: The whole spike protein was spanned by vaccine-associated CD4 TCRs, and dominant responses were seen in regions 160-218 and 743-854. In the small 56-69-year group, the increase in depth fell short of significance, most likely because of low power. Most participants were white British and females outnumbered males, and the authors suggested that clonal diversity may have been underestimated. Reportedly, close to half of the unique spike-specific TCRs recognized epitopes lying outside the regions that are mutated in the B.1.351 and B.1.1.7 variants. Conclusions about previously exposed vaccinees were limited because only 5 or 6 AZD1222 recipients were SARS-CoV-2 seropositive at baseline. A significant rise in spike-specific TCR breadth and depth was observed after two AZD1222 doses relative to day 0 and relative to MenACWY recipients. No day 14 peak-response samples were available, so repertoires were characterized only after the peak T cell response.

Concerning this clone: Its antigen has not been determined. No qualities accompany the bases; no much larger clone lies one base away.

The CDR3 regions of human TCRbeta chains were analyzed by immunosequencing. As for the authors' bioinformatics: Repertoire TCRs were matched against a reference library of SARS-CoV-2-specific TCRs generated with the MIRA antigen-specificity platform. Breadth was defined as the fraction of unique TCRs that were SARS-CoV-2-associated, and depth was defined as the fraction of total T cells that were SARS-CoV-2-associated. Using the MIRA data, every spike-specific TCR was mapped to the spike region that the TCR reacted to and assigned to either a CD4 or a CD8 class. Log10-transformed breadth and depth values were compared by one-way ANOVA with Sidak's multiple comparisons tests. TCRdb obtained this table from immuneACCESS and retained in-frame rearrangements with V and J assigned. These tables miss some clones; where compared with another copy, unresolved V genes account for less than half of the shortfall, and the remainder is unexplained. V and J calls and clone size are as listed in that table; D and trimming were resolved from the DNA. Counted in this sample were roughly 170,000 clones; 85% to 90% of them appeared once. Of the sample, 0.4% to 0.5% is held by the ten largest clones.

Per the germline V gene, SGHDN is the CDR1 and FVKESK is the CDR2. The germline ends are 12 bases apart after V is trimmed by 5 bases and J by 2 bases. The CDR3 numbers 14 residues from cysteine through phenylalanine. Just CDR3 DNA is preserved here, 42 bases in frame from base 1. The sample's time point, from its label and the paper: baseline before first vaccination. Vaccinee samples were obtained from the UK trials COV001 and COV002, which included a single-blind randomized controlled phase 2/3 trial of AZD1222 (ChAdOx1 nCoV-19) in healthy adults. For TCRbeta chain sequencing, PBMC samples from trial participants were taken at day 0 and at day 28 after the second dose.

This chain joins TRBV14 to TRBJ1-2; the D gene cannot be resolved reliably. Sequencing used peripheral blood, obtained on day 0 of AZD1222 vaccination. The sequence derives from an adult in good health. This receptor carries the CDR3 CASSSRAANYGYTF. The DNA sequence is TGTGCCAGCAGCTCTCGGGCAGCGAACTATGGCTACACCTTC.